The T cell receptor beta chain described here comes from a study of T cell repertoires in cytomegalovirus infection. TCRdb analysed the reads with MiXCR anew, one entry per CDR3 protein. The data contain roughly 200,000 distinct CDR3 sequences, approximately 38% of them singletons. Germline V gene data show CDR1 as SEHNR and CDR2 as FQNEAQ (reference sequence). V lost 4 bases and J lost 5, with 18 bases in between. The CDR3 is 15 amino acids. This clonotype appeared a few times. The antigen remains undetermined. The sequence was collected from a human donor in good health (CMV status not recorded). Some clones in this sample may be carry-over from other donors' samples. Material: CD8+ T cells from cultured PBMCs, obtained from culture after CMV antigen stimulation. V is TRBV7-9 and J is TRBJ2-7; the D call may be TRBD1 or TRBD2 (5 bases each). Written as DNA, the CDR3 is TGTGCCAGCAGCTCTACACGGCAGGGACCCCACGAGCAGTACTTC. Translated, it gives CASSSTRQGPHEQYF.